This T cell receptor (beta chain) was recorded in a study of T cell changes during pregnancy in multiple sclerosis. Method: immunoSEQ multiplex PCR; TCRdb's copy keeps in-frame clones and lacks some. The sample records around 100,000 clones, about 94% being singletons. Germline V gene sequence: CDR1 SGHAT, CDR2 FQDESV (reference sequence). The CDR3 contains 12 residues. V lost 6 bases and J lost 5, with 10 bases in between. The receptor was derived from a female donor with multiple sclerosis, enrolled in a pregnancy study. V gene TRBV11-1 combines with J gene TRBJ1-1; no firm D call. The specimen comprised peripheral blood, sampled in the third trimester of pregnancy. The CDR3 is CASSLTATEAFF. CDR3 coding DNA: TGTGCCAGCAGTCTAACAGCTACTGAAGCTTTCTTT.